This T cell receptor (beta chain) is from a study of CD8+CD57+ T cells in acquired aplastic anemia. Study conclusions and caveats: Controls did not differ significantly from patients in CD8+ Simpson's diversity. Around 30 sequences, all CD8+ CDR3, were shared between patients and controls.

Notes on this clonotype: No antigen is known for it.

Trimming took off 0 bases at V and 6 bases at J, with 18 bases between the two ends. The CDR3 totals 17 residues. Germline assignment: CDR1 DFQATT and CDR2 SNEGSKA (reference sequence). Using genomic DNA as the template, TCR beta VDJ and CDR3 profiling was carried out. TCRdb re-derived calls from the reads in MiXCR, one entry per CDR3 protein. This sample has some 280,000 distinct CDR3 sequences, with roughly 50% found just once. The sequenced sample consisted of sorted CD4+, CD8+, or CD8+CD57+ T cells (not recorded which) from PBMCs. The V gene is TRBV20-1, the J gene TRBJ1-6; D possibly corresponds to TRBD1 (5 bases). The receptor's source is a human donor with severe aplastic anemia or a healthy control (not recorded which). CDR3 protein: CSARDGGTNGFNSPLHF. CDR3 DNA: TGCAGTGCTAGAGATGGGGGGACTAATGGATTTAATTCACCCCTCCACTTT.